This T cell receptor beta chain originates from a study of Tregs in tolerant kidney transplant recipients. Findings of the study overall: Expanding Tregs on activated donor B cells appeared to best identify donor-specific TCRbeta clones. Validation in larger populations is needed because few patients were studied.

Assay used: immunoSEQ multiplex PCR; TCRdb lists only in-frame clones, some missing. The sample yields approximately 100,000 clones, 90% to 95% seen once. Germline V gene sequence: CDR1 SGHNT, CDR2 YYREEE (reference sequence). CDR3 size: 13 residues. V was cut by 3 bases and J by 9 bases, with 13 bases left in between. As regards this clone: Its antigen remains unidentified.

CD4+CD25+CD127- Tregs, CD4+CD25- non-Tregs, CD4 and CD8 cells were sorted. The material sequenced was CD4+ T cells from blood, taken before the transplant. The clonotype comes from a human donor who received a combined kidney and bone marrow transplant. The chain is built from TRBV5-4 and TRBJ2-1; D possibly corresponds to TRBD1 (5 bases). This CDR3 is CASSSQGFGEQFF. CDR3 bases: TGTGCCAGCAGCTCCCAGGGTTTCGGTGAGCAGTTCTTC.